The T cell receptor (beta chain) described here comes from a study of immune evolution from preneoplasia to lung adenocarcinoma. Repertoires were generated with immunoSEQ multiplex PCR, while TCRdb's copy carries only in-frame clones and drops some. In the table there are about 9,400 clones, around 89% of which are singletons. After pathologic assessment, macro-dissection selected premalignant or tumor cells for extraction. The CDR3 runs to 12 residues. Germline lookup yields CDR1 GTSNPN and CDR2 SVGIG (reference sequence). With 5 bases removed from V and 1 base from J, the gap between germline ends came to 9 bases.

The TCR comes from a person in their 70s with invasive lung adenocarcinoma. The J gene is TRBJ2-7, the V gene TRBV30; D may be TRBD1 (5 bases). The sequenced sample consisted of FFPE invasive lung adenocarcinoma tissue. CDR3 protein: CAWSRQSYEQYF. In DNA, the CDR3 is TGTGCCTGGTCCAGACAGTCCTACGAGCAGTACTTC.